Listed below are T cell receptor beta chains from one sample, sequenced in a study of T-cell memory formation after mild COVID-19. TCRdb redid the calling of the 5' RACE reads with MiXCR, one entry per CDR3 protein. The table lists about 150,000 distinct CDR3 sequences, less than 40% of them singletons. Sequences were obtained from PBMCs or a T cell subset sorted from them (not recorded which). The source is an adult woman who had mild COVID-19 (a few samples of this study predate the infection). Cell type and time point are not known. Both conserved end residues are part of each CDR3. The order of the fields is CDR3 length, V gene, clone size, J gene, D gene, CDR3 DNA, CDR3 protein. A D gene is named only where the DNA matches it firmly. Clone size, where shown, is once, few, many, or a class for clones that have expanded.

17	TRBV5-6	.	TRBJ2-4	TRBD2	TGTGCCAGCAGCTTGGAAAAGCGGGGGCGGTCTAAAAACATTCAGTACTTC	CASSLEKRGRSKNIQYF
13	TRBV20-1	many	TRBJ1-6	.	TGCAGTGCTAGTCACGTAGATAATTCACCCCTCCACTTT	CSASHVDNSPLHF
15	TRBV7-6	.	TRBJ2-5	.	TGTGCCAGCAGCTTAGCGGGGTCGGAACAAGAGACCCAGTACTTC	CASSLAGSEQETQYF
15	TRBV7-9	.	TRBJ1-6	TRBD1	TGTGCCAGCAGCACCGGGACAGGGGGATTGACACCCCTCCACTTT	CASSTGTGGLTPLHF
16	TRBV3-1	few	TRBJ2-3	TRBD2	TGTGCCAGCAGCCAAGATCTAAGTAGCGGGGGGGATACGCAGTATTTT	CASSQDLSSGGDTQYF
18	TRBV4-1	few	TRBJ2-7	TRBD1	TGCGCCAGCAGCCAAGAAGGCCTCCCGGGACAGGTCATCCACGAGCAGTACTTC	CASSQEGLPGQVIHEQYF
16	TRBV20-1	.	TRBJ2-3	TRBD2	TGCAGTGCTAGGTCGCCGGGACTAGCGGGCACAGATACGCAGTATTTT	CSARSPGLAGTDTQYF
14	TRBV29-1	.	TRBJ2-1	TRBD2	TGCAGCGTTGAGGGGCGGGAGGAGAACAATGAGCAGTTCTTC	CSVEGREENNEQFF
16	TRBV7-6	few	TRBJ2-7	.	TGTGCCAGCAGCTTAGGGGTGGGAGCCGTCTCCTACGAGCAGTACTTC	CASSLGVGAVSYEQYF
14	TRBV20-1	.	TRBJ2-2	.	TGCAGTGCTCCCGGACCCGGTTCGGTCGGGGAGCTGTTTTTT	CSAPGPGSVGELFF
14	TRBV7-9	few	TRBJ1-5	.	TGTGCCAGCAGCCTGGACGCGAGTAATCAGCCCCAGCATTTT	CASSLDASNQPQHF
13	TRBV12-3/TRBV12-4	.	TRBJ1-2	TRBD1	TGTGCCAGCAGTAAAGACAGGGGCTATGGCTACACCTTC	CASSKDRGYGYTF
16	TRBV5-4	.	TRBJ2-1	TRBD2	TGTGCCAGCAGCTCTAGACTAGCGGGGCGAATTGATGAGCAGTTCTTC	CASSSRLAGRIDEQFF
15	TRBV7-2	.	TRBJ1-2	TRBD1	TGTGCCAGCAGCCCCGGACAGGAGCAAATTTATGGCTACACCTTC	CASSPGQEQIYGYTF
13	TRBV12-3/TRBV12-4	few	TRBJ2-7	.	TGTGCCAGCACCTCTTGGGCCTCCCGGGGGCAGTACTTC	CASTSWASRGQYF
15	TRBV12-3/TRBV12-4	.	TRBJ2-1	.	TGTGCCAGCAGTTTAGAGGTTACAGGGAGGAATGAGCAGTTCTTC	CASSLEVTGRNEQFF
15	TRBV5-1	.	TRBJ1-1	TRBD1	TGCGCCAGCAGCTTGCATCCAGGGGGGAACACTGAAGCTTTCTTT	CASSLHPGGNTEAFF
11	TRBV10-3	few	TRBJ2-7	.	TGTGCCATCAGCGAAGGGACAGAGCAGTACTTC	CAISEGTEQYF